The T cell receptor beta chain under discussion was sequenced for a study of blood T cell repertoires in COVID-19. Study background: Sample material is recorded as cDNA or gDNA derived from T cells, B-cell-depleted T cells, or PBMCs.

Germline CDR1 reads SQVTM; CDR2 reads ANQGSEA. V was clipped by 8 bases and J by 2 bases; unmatched bases: 9. The CDR3 is 15 residues long. Profiled with immunoSEQ multiplex PCR; TCRdb holds only in-frame clones, not every one. The sample lists roughly 53,000 clones, 65% to 85% occurring once. The chain combines TRBV29-1 with TRBJ2-5, with 12 bases fitting TRBD1. The sequencing sample was made of peripheral blood. This TCR was sampled from a man in his 70s with active or convalescent COVID-19. The CDR3 bases are TGCAGCACTTCTGGGACAGGGGGCAGGCAAGAGACCCAGTACTTC. It encodes CSTSGTGGRQETQYF.